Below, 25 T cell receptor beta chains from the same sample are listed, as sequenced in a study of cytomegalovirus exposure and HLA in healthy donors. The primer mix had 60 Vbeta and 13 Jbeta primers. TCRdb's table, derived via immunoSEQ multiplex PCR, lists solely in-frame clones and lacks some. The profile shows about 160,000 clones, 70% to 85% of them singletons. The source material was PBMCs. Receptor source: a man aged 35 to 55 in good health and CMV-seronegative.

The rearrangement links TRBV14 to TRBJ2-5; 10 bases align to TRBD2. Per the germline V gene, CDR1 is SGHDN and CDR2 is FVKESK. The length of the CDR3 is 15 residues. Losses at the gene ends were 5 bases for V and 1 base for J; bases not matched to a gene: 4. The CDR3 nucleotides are TGTGCCAGCAGCACCCAGCGGGAGGGCCAAGAGACCCAGTACTTC. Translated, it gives CASSTQREGQETQYF.

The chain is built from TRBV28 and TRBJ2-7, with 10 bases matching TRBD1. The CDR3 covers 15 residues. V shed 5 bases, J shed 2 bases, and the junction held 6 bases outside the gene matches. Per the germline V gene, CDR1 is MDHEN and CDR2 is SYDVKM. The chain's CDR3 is CASSPRQGAPYEQYF. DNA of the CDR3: TGTGCCAGCAGTCCCCGACAGGGGGCCCCCTACGAGCAGTACTTC.

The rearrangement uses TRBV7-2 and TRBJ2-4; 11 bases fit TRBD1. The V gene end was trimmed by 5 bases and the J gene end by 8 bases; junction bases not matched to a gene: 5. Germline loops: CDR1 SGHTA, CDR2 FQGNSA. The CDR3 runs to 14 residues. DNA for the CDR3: TGTGCCAGCAGCCCCGGGACAGGGGGGTACATTCAGTACTTC. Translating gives CASSPGTGGYIQYF.

The CDR3 nucleotides are TGTGCCAGCAGCGTCGATGGAGGCGCTGAAGCTTTCTTT. This codes for CASSVDGGAEAFF. The gene calls are TRBV13 and TRBJ1-1; D unclear. The CDR3 consists of 13 residues. V lost 5 bases and J lost 6, with 13 bases in between. From germline, CDR1 is PRHDT and CDR2 FYEKMQ (reference sequence).

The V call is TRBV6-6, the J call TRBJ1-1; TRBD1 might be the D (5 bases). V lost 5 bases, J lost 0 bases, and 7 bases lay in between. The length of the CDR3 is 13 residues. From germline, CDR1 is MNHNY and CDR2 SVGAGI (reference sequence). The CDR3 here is CASSPGVNTEAFF. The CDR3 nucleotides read TGTGCCAGCAGTCCGGGGGTGAACACTGAAGCTTTCTTT.

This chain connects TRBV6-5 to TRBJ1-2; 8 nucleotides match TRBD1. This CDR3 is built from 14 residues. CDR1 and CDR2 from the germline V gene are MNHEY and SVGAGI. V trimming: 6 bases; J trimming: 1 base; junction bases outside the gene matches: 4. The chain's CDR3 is CASRSGGINYGYTF. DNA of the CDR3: TGTGCCAGCAGATCAGGGGGCATTAACTATGGCTACACCTTC.

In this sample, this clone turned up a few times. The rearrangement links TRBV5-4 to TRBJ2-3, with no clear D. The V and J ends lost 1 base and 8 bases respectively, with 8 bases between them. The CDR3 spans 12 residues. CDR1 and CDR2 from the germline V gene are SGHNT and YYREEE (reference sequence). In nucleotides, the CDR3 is TGTGCCAGCAGCTTGCGCAGTGCTACGCAGTATTTT. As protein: CASSLRSATQYF.

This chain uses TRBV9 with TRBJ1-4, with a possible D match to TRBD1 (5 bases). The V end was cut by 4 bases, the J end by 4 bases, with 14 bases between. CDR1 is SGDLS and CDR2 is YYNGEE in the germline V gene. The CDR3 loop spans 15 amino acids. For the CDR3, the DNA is TGTGCCAGCAGCCCGAAGACAGCCTTTAATGAAAAACTGTTTTTT. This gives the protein CASSPKTAFNEKLFF.

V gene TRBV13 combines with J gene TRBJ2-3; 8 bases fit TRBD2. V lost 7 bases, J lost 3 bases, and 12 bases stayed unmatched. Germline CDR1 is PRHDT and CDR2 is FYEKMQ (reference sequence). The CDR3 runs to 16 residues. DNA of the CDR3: TGTGCCAGCACCCTGACGGGGACTAGACAGACAGATACGCAGTATTTT. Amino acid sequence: CASTLTGTRQTDTQYF.

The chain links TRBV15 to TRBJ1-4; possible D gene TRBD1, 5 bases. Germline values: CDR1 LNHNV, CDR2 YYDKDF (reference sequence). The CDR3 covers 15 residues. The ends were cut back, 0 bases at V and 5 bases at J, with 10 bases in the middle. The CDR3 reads CATSRDGAVNEKLFF. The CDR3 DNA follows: TGTGCCACCAGCAGAGATGGGGCAGTGAATGAAAAACTGTTTTTT.

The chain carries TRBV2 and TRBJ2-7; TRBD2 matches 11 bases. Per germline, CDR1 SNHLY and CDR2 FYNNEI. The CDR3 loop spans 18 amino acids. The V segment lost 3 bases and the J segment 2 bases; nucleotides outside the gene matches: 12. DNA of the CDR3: TGTGCCAGCAGTGAGCAGCTACCACCGGGACTAGCGGCCTACGAGCAGTACTTC. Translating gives CASSEQLPPGLAAYEQYF.

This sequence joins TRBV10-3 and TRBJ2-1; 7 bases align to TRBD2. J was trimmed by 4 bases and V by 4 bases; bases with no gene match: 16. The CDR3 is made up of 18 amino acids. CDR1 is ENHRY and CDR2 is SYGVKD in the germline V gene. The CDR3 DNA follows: TGTGCCATCAGTGTGGACTCGACTAGCCGATACGAATACAATGAGCAGTTCTTC. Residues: CAISVDSTSRYEYNEQFF.

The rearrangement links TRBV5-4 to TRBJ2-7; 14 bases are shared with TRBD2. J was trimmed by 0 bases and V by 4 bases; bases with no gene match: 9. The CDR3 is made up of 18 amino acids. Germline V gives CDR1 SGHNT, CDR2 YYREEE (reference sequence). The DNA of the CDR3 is TGTGCCAGCAGCGGAGGACTAGCGGGAGGTACCATCTCCTACGAGCAGTACTTC. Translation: CASSGGLAGGTISYEQYF.

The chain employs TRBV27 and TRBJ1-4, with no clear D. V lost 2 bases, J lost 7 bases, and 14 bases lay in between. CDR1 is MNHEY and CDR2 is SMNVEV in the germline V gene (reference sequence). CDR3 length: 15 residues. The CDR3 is CASSLDWAAGEKLFF. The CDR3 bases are TGTGCCAGCAGTTTAGATTGGGCCGCGGGTGAAAAACTGTTTTTT.

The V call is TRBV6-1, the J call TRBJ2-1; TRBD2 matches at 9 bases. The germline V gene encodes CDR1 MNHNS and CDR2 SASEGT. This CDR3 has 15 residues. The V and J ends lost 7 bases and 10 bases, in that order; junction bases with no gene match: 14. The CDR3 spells CASNILAGDRKEQFF. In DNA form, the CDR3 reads TGTGCCAGCAACATACTAGCGGGCGACCGGAAAGAGCAGTTCTTC.

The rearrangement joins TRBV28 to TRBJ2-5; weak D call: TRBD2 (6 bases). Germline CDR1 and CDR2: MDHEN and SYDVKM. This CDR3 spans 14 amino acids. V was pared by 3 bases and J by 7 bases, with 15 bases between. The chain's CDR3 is CASSLGGTGWTQYF. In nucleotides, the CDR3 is TGTGCCAGCAGTTTGGGCGGGACCGGGTGGACCCAGTACTTC.

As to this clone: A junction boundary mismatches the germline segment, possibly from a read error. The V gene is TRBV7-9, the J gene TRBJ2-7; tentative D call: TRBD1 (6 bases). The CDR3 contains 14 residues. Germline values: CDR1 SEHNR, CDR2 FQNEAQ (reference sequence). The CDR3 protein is CSSSNRVPSYEQYF. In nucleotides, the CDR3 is TGTTCCAGCAGCAACAGGGTTCCATCATACGAGCAGTACTTC.

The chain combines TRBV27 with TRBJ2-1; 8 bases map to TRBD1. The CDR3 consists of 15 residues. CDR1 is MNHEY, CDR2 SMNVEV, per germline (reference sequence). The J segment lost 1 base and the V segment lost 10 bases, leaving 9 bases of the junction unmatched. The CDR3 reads CATSPRQGSYNEQFF. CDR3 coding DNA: TGTGCCACCTCCCCCCGACAGGGGTCCTACAATGAGCAGTTCTTC.

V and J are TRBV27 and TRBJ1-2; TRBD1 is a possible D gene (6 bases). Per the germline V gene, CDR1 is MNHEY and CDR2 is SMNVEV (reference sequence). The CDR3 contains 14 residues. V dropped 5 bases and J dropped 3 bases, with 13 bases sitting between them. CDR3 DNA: TGTGCCAGCAGTACAAGACAGGACTACTATGGCTACACCTTC. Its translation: CASSTRQDYYGYTF.

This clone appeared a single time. CDR3 sequence: CASRRVDRAHTEAFF. The CDR3 DNA follows: TGTGCCAGCAGACGGGTCGACAGGGCGCACACTGAAGCTTTCTTT. V gene TRBV28 combines with J gene TRBJ1-1, with 7 bases matching TRBD1. CDR3 size: 15 residues. The V gene's germline CDR1 is MDHEN and CDR2 SYDVKM. The V segment lost 6 bases and the J segment 3 bases; nucleotides outside the gene matches: 10.

CDR3 residues: CSVGEEQPQHF. The CDR3 DNA reads TGCAGCGTTGGCGAAGAGCAGCCCCAGCATTTT. The chain employs TRBV29-1 and TRBJ1-5; D remains ambiguous. This CDR3 has 11 amino acids. V was clipped by 4 bases and J by 7 bases, with 8 bases between them. The germline CDR1 and CDR2 sequences are SQVTM and ANQGSEA.

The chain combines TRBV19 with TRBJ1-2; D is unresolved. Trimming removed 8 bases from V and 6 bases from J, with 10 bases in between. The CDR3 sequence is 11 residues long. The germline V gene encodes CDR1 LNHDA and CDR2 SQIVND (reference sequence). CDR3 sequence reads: CASAYSHGYTF. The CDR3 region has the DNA TGTGCCAGTGCGTACAGTCATGGCTACACCTTC.

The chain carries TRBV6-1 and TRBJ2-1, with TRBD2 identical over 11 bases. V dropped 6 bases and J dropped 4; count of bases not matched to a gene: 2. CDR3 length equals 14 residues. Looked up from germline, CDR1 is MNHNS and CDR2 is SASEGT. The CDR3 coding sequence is TGTGCCAGCAGATTAGCGGGAGGGTACAATGAGCAGTTCTTC. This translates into CASRLAGGYNEQFF.

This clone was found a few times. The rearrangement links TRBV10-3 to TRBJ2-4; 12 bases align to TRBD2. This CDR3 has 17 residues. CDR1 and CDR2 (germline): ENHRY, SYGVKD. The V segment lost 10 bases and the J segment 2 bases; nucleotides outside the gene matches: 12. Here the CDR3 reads CATSLAGGPGTKNIQYF. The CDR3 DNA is TGTGCCACGTCGCTAGCGGGAGGGCCAGGAACCAAAAACATTCAGTACTTC.

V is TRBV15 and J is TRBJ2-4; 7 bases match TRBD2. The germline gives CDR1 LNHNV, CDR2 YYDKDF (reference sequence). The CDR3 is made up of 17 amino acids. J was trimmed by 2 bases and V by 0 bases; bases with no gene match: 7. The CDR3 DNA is TGTGCCACCAGCAGAGATCTTAGGGAGGGGCCCAAAAACATTCAGTACTTC. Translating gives CATSRDLREGPKNIQYF.